This paragraph covers one T cell receptor (beta chain) sequence. Its target is not known. Germline loops: CDR1 SGHNT, CDR2 YENEEA. The CDR3 has 12 amino acids. The V end lost 6 bases, the J end lost 0 bases, and 6 bases lay between the germline ends. These data belong to a study of shared clonotypes between healthy human individuals. Looking at the study overall: Each donor contributed plates that comprised three CD4 naive, three CD4 memory, two CD8 naive and one CD8 memory. Study observations and caveats: For naive CD4 cells, roughly 4.6% of clonotypes were shared across several donors. What naive subsets generally showed was a larger estimated richness than memory subsets showed.

Sequencing was performed with immunoSEQ multiplex PCR; in TCRdb, only in-frame clones are kept and a portion is missing. Of some 2 million clones listed, roughly 95% are singletons. Terminally differentiated effector memory CD45RA+ cells were excluded from the naive CD8 cells, which were CD45RO-negative and positively selected for CCR7. The sequence came from a man in his late teens or twenties in good health. The chain carries TRBV11-3 and TRBJ2-7; a weak D match, TRBD2 (5 bases). The sequenced sample consisted of naive CD8+ T cells sorted from blood. CDR3 coding DNA: TGTGCCAGCAGGACTAACTCCTACGAGCAGTACTTC. It specifies CASRTNSYEQYF.